This passage covers 28 T cell receptor beta chains from one sample sequenced in a study of blood T cell repertoires in COVID-19. Generated by immunoSEQ multiplex PCR, the TCRdb table keeps only in-frame clones and is missing some. The repertoire holds approximately 670,000 clones, with approximately 90% as singletons. Sequencing was done on a sample of peripheral blood. These receptors all come from a woman aged 18 to 35 with acute or convalescent COVID-19.

The rearrangement joins TRBV5-6 to TRBJ1-2; tentatively, D is TRBD1 (5 bases). This CDR3 region has 14 residues. The V gene's germline CDR1 is SGHDT and CDR2 YYEEEE. Trimming left V 1 base short and J 4 bases short, with 11 bases between. The CDR3 loop reads CASSLPQGVYGYTF. DNA of the CDR3: TGTGCCAGCAGCTTGCCGCAGGGCGTCTATGGCTACACCTTC.

The chain is built from TRBV5-5 and TRBJ1-4; 7 nucleotides agree with TRBD1. V was pared by 4 bases and J by 8 bases, with 11 bases of the junction left unmatched. Germline assignment: CDR1 SGHKS and CDR2 YYEKEE (reference sequence). The CDR3 has 15 amino acids. The CDR3 loop reads CASSTMTGSSEKLFF. The CDR3 DNA is TGTGCCAGCAGCACGATGACAGGGAGTAGCGAAAAACTGTTTTTT.

This chain links TRBV24-1 with TRBJ1-5; 10 bases map to TRBD1. CDR3 length equals 16 residues. Per germline, CDR1 KGHDR and CDR2 SFDVKD. With V trimmed by 10 bases and J by 0 bases, 8 bases remained unmatched. The CDR3 DNA follows: TGTGCCACAGGGGACAGGGGAGGAATTAGCAATCAGCCCCAGCATTTT. This sequence encodes CATGDRGGISNQPQHF.

This chain links TRBV12-5 with TRBJ2-3; no firm D call. V lost 1 base and J lost 2, with 10 bases in between. Germline values: CDR1 LGHNT, CDR2 FRNRAP. CDR3 length: 15 residues. The CDR3 nucleotides are TGTGCTAGTGGTTTGGCCTATTCGCCCACAGATACGCAGTATTTT. Protein product: CASGLAYSPTDTQYF.

This rearrangement joins TRBV5-8 to TRBJ1-1; 7 bases fit TRBD1. The V gene's germline CDR1 is SGHTS and CDR2 YDEGEE. V lost 2 bases to trimming and J lost 3 bases; unmatched junction nucleotides: 7. CDR3 size: 15 residues. CDR3 protein: CASSFGTAVDTEAFF. CDR3 coding DNA: TGTGCCAGCAGCTTTGGGACAGCCGTTGACACTGAAGCTTTCTTT.

This chain connects TRBV2 to TRBJ1-2; 9 bases align to TRBD1. The CDR3 length is 14 residues. J lost 7 bases, V lost 6 bases, and 9 bases had no gene match. Looked up from germline, CDR1 is SNHLY and CDR2 is FYNNEI. The CDR3 here is CASRAHRGPGGYTF. As DNA, the CDR3 is TGTGCCAGCAGGGCCCACAGGGGGCCTGGTGGCTACACCTTC.

The chain links TRBV24-1 to TRBJ2-3, with TRBD2 identical over 10 bases. J was trimmed by 2 bases and V by 0 bases; bases with no gene match: 4. This CDR3 spans 17 amino acids. Germline V gives CDR1 KGHDR, CDR2 SFDVKD. The CDR3 loop reads CATSDLRTSGDTDTQYF. The CDR3 DNA is TGTGCCACCAGTGATTTGCGAACTAGCGGGGACACAGATACGCAGTATTTT.

The chain has TRBV11-2 and TRBJ2-1, with a possible D match to TRBD1 (7 bases). This CDR3 spans 15 amino acids. CDR1 and CDR2 (germline): SGHAT, FQNNGV. Trimming shortened V by 5 bases and J by 4 bases, and 15 bases separated the two germline ends. As DNA, the CDR3 is TGTGCCAGCAGCCTCCAGGGGGGTTATTACAATGAGCAGTTCTTC. Residues: CASSLQGGYYNEQFF.

The rearrangement uses TRBV6-6 and TRBJ1-2; a possible D gene is TRBD1 (5 bases). There are 14 residues in the CDR3. CDR1 and CDR2 from the germline V gene are MNHNY and SVGAGI (reference sequence). V was clipped by 7 bases and J by 2 bases, with 14 bases between them. Here the CDR3 reads CASIDRDDNYGYTF. CDR3 bases: TGTGCCAGCATCGACAGAGACGACAACTATGGCTACACCTTC.

This clone was recorded a few times. The rearrangement uses TRBV4-3 and TRBJ2-1, with 10 positions matching TRBD1. Trimming cost V 4 bases and J 7 bases; bases outside gene matches: 7. This CDR3 comprises 15 residues. The germline V gene has CDR1 LGHNA and CDR2 YSLEER. CDR3 nucleotide sequence: TGCGCCAGCAGCCTCGGACAGGGGGGACGTAATGAGCAGTTCTTC. It specifies CASSLGQGGRNEQFF.

The CDR3 loop reads CASRGFGNTIYF. As DNA, the CDR3 is TGCGCCAGCCGGGGTTTCGGAAACACCATATATTTT. V and J are TRBV4-1 and TRBJ1-3, with unresolved D. This CDR3 contains 12 residues. The V gene's germline CDR1 is MGHRA and CDR2 YSYEKL. V was cut by 8 bases and J by 4 bases, with 9 bases left in between.

The V and J genes are TRBV18 and TRBJ1-1; possible D gene TRBD1, 5 bases. The V end lost 4 bases, the J end lost 5 bases, and 14 bases lay between the germline ends. Germline V lookup: CDR1 KGHSH, CDR2 LQKENI. This CDR3 spans 14 amino acids. In DNA form, the CDR3 reads TGTGCCAGCTCACACACGGAGGGGTGGACTGAAGCTTTCTTT. Translated: CASSHTEGWTEAFF.

The chain carries TRBV9 and TRBJ1-1, with D possibly TRBD1 on 5 matching bases. Germline V gene sequence: CDR1 SGDLS, CDR2 YYNGEE. Trimming stripped 8 bases from V and 3 bases from J, with 11 bases between. CDR3 length: 12 residues. The CDR3 here is CASKGPYTEAFF. For the CDR3, the DNA is TGTGCCAGTAAGGGGCCGTACACTGAAGCTTTCTTT. The full variable domain, with the rest looked up from reference TRBV9 and TRBJ1-1, is DSGVTQTPKHLITATGQRVTLRCSPRSGDLSVYWYQQSLDQGLQFLIQYYNGEERAKGNILERFSAQQFPDLHSELNLSSLELGDSALYFCASKGPYTEAFFGQGTRLTVV.

The chain links TRBV9 to TRBJ2-7, with TRBD2 as a possible D gene (5 bases). This CDR3 is 15 amino acids long. CDR1 and CDR2 from the germline V gene are SGDLS and YYNGEE. V was clipped by 0 bases and J by 0 bases, with 10 bases between them. CDR3 nucleotides: TGTGCCAGCAGCGTAGTAGAGGGTCCCTCCTACGAGCAGTACTTC. Translated: CASSVVEGPSYEQYF. Drawing the rest from reference TRBV9 and TRBJ2-7, the complete variable domain is DSGVTQTPKHLITATGQRVTLRCSPRSGDLSVYWYQQSLDQGLQFLIQYYNGEERAKGNILERFSAQQFPDLHSELNLSSLELGDSALYFCASSVVEGPSYEQYFGPGTRLTVT.

V is TRBV28 and J is TRBJ1-6; D unclear. This CDR3 is built from 13 residues. Germline values: CDR1 MDHEN, CDR2 SYDVKM. V was clipped by 3 bases and J by 10 bases, with 10 bases between them. In DNA, the CDR3 is TGTGCCAGCAGTTTGGGAGAAAAGTCACCCCTCCACTTT. Protein: CASSLGEKSPLHF.

The genes are TRBV5-8 and TRBJ1-4; 8 bases map to TRBD1. Germline CDR1 reads SGHTS; CDR2 reads YDEGEE. Trimming took 4 bases from V and 8 from J; bases not matched to a gene: 10. This CDR3 is built from 15 residues. CDR3: CASSKRGQGAEKLFF. The CDR3 DNA sequence: TGTGCCAGCAGCAAACGTGGTCAGGGGGCCGAAAAACTGTTTTTT.

This clone was found once. V usage is TRBV19 and J usage is TRBJ1-1; 7 bases map to TRBD1. The ends lost 4 bases at V and 1 base at J; junction bases unmatched: 9. Germline V CDR1 and CDR2: LNHDA, SQIVND (reference sequence). The length of the CDR3 is 16 residues. The CDR3 protein is CASSNTGQSPNTEAFF. The CDR3 DNA reads TGTGCCAGTAGTAACACGGGACAGTCTCCGAACACTGAAGCTTTCTTT.

The chain has TRBV24-1 and TRBJ1-2; tentatively, D is TRBD1 (6 bases). The CDR3 runs to 14 residues. Deletions cut 5 bases from V and 5 bases from J, with 14 bases between. Germline V gives CDR1 KGHDR, CDR2 SFDVKD. CDR3 coding DNA: TGTGCCACCAGTGGTGGGGGGGCCGGGTATGGCTACACCTTC. Its translation is CATSGGGAGYGYTF.

This chain links TRBV19 with TRBJ1-1; no firm D call. This CDR3 is built from 13 residues. CDR1 LNHDA and CDR2 SQIVND come from the germline V gene (reference sequence). Trimming removed 4 bases from V and 1 base from J, with 7 bases in between. CDR3 amino acids: CASSNSPNTEAFF. The CDR3 DNA follows: TGTGCCAGTAGTAACAGCCCGAACACTGAAGCTTTCTTT.

The chain couples TRBV27 to TRBJ2-3; possibly TRBD1 for D (5 bases). The CDR3 totals 13 residues. V lost 3 bases and J 5 bases, leaving 9 bases between the germline ends. CDR1 and CDR2 (germline): MNHEY, SMNVEV (reference sequence). This CDR3 reads CASSLFQGDTQYF. CDR3 bases: TGTGCCAGCAGTTTGTTCCAGGGAGATACGCAGTATTTT.

V usage is TRBV5-1 and J usage is TRBJ1-6; 7 bases match TRBD1. J lost 10 bases, V lost 4 bases, and 11 bases had no gene match. This CDR3 has 15 amino acids. Looked up from germline, CDR1 is SGHRS and CDR2 is YFSETQ. CDR3 bases: TGCGCCAGCAGCGAGCGGACCGGGACAGAATCACCCCTCCACTTT. Translation: CASSERTGTESPLHF.

This clone was detected once. The V call is TRBV5-1, the J call TRBJ2-7; 14 nucleotides line up with TRBD2. Germline CDR1 SGHRS, CDR2 YFSETQ. Germline trimming cut 4 bases from V and 6 bases from J; bases unmatched to any gene: 6. The CDR3 sequence is 15 residues long. CDR3 loop: CASSMGLAGETEQYF. The CDR3 region has the DNA TGCGCCAGCAGCATGGGACTAGCGGGGGAAACCGAGCAGTACTTC.

The genes are TRBV19 and TRBJ2-2, with 7 bases matching TRBD2. Germline V gene data show CDR1 as LNHDA and CDR2 as SQIVND (reference sequence). This CDR3 has 13 residues. With 7 bases clipped from V and 7 bases from J, the junction kept 6 bases outside the gene matches. CDR3 sequence reads: CASKGGVIGELFF. In DNA form, the CDR3 reads TGTGCCAGTAAGGGAGGGGTAATCGGGGAGCTGTTTTTT.

This clone occurred a few times. The V gene is TRBV4-2, the J gene TRBJ1-6; D remains unclear. This CDR3 has 15 residues. V was trimmed by 6 bases and J by 5 bases, leaving 14 bases between them. The germline V gene encodes CDR1 LGHNA and CDR2 YNFKEQ. CDR3 loop: CASSPLGRDNSPLHF. CDR3 bases: TGTGCCAGCAGTCCCCTGGGGAGGGATAATTCACCCCTCCACTTT.

This clone was seen just once. The chain has TRBV6-1 and TRBJ1-5, with unresolved D. This CDR3 has 15 amino acids. The V end was cut by 1 base, the J end by 4 bases, with 11 bases between. Germline loops: CDR1 MNHNS, CDR2 SASEGT. CDR3 DNA sequence: TGTGCCAGCAGTGAAGGGTGGCAGATTAATCAGCCCCAGCATTTT. Protein product: CASSEGWQINQPQHF.

The rearrangement joins TRBV5-4 to TRBJ1-2; 7 nucleotides match TRBD1. CDR1 and CDR2 (germline): SGHNT, YYREEE (reference sequence). J lost 4 bases, V lost 4 bases, and 7 bases had no gene match. The CDR3 spans 14 residues. CDR3 in amino acids: CASSRDRALYGYTF. The CDR3 DNA reads TGTGCCAGCAGCCGAGACAGGGCCCTCTATGGCTACACCTTC. Supplemented by reference TRBV5-4 and TRBJ1-2, the full variable domain reads ETGVTQSPTHLIKTRGQQVTLRCSSQSGHNTVSWYQQALGQGPQFIFQYYREEENGRGNFPPRFSGLQFPNYSSELNVNALELDDSALYLCASSRDRALYGYTFGSGTRLTVV.

This rearrangement joins TRBV5-5 to TRBJ1-5, with D unresolved. Trimming took off 0 bases at V and 3 bases at J, with 7 bases between the two ends. Germline CDR1 is SGHKS and CDR2 is YYEKEE (reference sequence). The CDR3 length is 14 residues. The CDR3 region has the DNA TGTGCCAGCAGCTTGGGCGTAATCAATCAGCCCCAGCATTTT. As protein: CASSLGVINQPQHF. Based on the CDR3 plus reference TRBV5-5 and TRBJ1-5, the full variable domain is DAGVTQSPTHLIKTRGQQVTLRCSPISGHKSVSWYQQVLGQGPQFIFQYYEKEERGRGNFPDRFSARQFPNYSSELNVNALLLGDSALYLCASSLGVINQPQHFGDGTRLSIL.

The V and J genes are TRBV5-4 and TRBJ2-1; the match to TRBD1 covers 7 bases. Germline CDR1 reads SGHNT; CDR2 reads YYREEE (reference sequence). CDR3 size: 16 residues. V lost 4 bases and J lost 0; bases outside the gene matches: 7. CDR3 loop: CASSPRQGSSYNEQFF. The CDR3 nucleotides are TGTGCCAGCAGCCCGCGACAGGGCAGCTCCTACAATGAGCAGTTCTTC.